These T cell receptor beta chains were read from a single sample in a study of blood T cell repertoires in COVID-19. Data came from immunoSEQ multiplex PCR; TCRdb stores just in-frame clones and leaves some out. The sample lists 150,000 to 200,000 clones, approximately 85% occurring once. Input material: peripheral blood. Receptors were obtained from a human donor with active or convalescent COVID-19. The donor label of this sample is uncertain. Each CDR3 is given without its conserved first and last residue. D genes are given only for firm matches. Clone size is shown for a subset of rows, as once, few, many or a class of expanded clone.

d_call	cdr3_length	clone_size	v_call	j_call	cdr3_aa
NA	14	once	TRBV27	TRBJ1-1	ASSLVWGGMNTEAF
TRBD2	11	NA	TRBV10-2	TRBJ2-3	ASRGLDTDTQY
TRBD1	12	NA	TRBV3-1/TRBV3-2	TRBJ1-1	ASSQEGQGDEAF
NA	13	NA	TRBV2	TRBJ2-5	ARVDGSGNQETQY
TRBD1	13	NA	TRBV9	TRBJ2-2	ASSAGGLNTGELF
NA	11	NA	TRBV28	TRBJ2-7	ASTSGGGYEQY
NA	11	once	TRBV28	TRBJ2-7	ASSLGGHYEQY
NA	10	few	TRBV19	TRBJ2-7	ASRDNSYEQY
NA	13	NA	TRBV6-5	TRBJ1-4	ASSYSVVANEKLF
TRBD1	14	NA	TRBV10-3	TRBJ1-6	AISELVGQGTSPLH
TRBD2	14	NA	TRBV27	TRBJ2-1	ASSFSSGSFHNEQF
NA	13	NA	TRBV19	TRBJ1-1	ASSIGPGANTEAF
NA	10	NA	TRBV2	TRBJ1-1	ASSIEYAEAF
TRBD1	12	NA	TRBV19	TRBJ2-7	ASSGQGFSYEQY
NA	15	NA	TRBV9	TRBJ2-5	ASSGQGGGATKETQY
NA	12	NA	TRBV5-1	TRBJ2-3	ASSLGGRTDTQY
NA	14	NA	TRBV27	TRBJ1-3	ASSRLPSYSGNTIY
TRBD1	13	once	TRBV3-1/TRBV3-2	TRBJ2-5	ASSHITGGRETQY
TRBD2	14	NA	TRBV4-2	TRBJ2-3	ASSQDLAGGYDTQY
NA	15	NA	TRBV7-6	TRBJ2-3	ASSLERPSEPTDTQY
NA	11	NA	TRBV7-9	TRBJ1-6	ASSLSQNSPLH
TRBD1	13	NA	TRBV7-9	TRBJ2-7	ASSLNDRGDYEQY
TRBD1	13	NA	TRBV5-1	TRBJ2-7	ASEEGTGVGYEQY
TRBD2	14	once	TRBV29-1	TRBJ2-2	SVEPRSGGNTGELF
TRBD2	12	NA	TRBV9	TRBJ2-3	ASSPGTSADTQY
TRBD2	15	NA	TRBV7-2	TRBJ2-3	ASSPRLAGGSTDTQY
NA	15	NA	TRBV5-4	TRBJ1-2	ASSLGGRGEQNYGYT
TRBD2	14	NA	TRBV19	TRBJ2-3	ASSPRLAASTDTQY
TRBD2	10	NA	TRBV24-1	TRBJ2-3	ATGTSTDTQY
NA	11	once	TRBV6-1	TRBJ1-1	ASSEREGTEAF
NA	11	NA	TRBV28	TRBJ2-1	ASSLGTSNEQF
NA	11	NA	TRBV5-1	TRBJ1-1	ASSPGEGREAF
TRBD1	12	few	TRBV9	TRBJ2-5	ASSGTGGMETQY
NA	12	NA	TRBV27	TRBJ2-1	ASSFRRSANEQF
NA	13	NA	TRBV5-4	TRBJ2-5	ASSFWAARGETQY